Each of the 31 T cell receptor beta chains below was sequenced from the same sample in a study of T cell responses to AZD1222 COVID-19 vaccine. The method was immunoSEQ multiplex PCR; TCRdb's version includes in-frame clones alone and lacks a portion of them. This table has some 60,000 clones, around 80% appearing once. This material consisted of peripheral blood, taken on day 0 of AZD1222 vaccination. Receptor source: an adult in good health.

The chain couples TRBV5-4 to TRBJ2-7; 8 bases align to TRBD2. The germline V gene has CDR1 SGHNT and CDR2 YYREEE (reference sequence). The V and J ends lost 0 bases and 5 bases, in that order; junction bases with no gene match: 1. The CDR3 extends over 13 amino acids. The CDR3 nucleotides are TGTGCCAGCAGCTTGGGCGGGGGGAACGAGCAGTACTTC. Protein: CASSLGGGNEQYF.

This clone was recorded a few times. The rearrangement uses TRBV6-5 and TRBJ1-2; D is ambiguous. V was shortened by 0 bases and J by 2 bases, with 13 bases between the two germline ends. Germline V gene data show CDR1 as MNHEY and CDR2 as SVGAGI. The CDR3 runs 16 residues. CDR3 residues: CASSYSRDFRNYGYTF. CDR3 nucleotide sequence: TGTGCCAGCAGTTACTCGAGGGATTTCAGGAACTATGGCTACACCTTC.

V is TRBV30 and J is TRBJ1-2, with no clear D. Trimming removed 5 bases at V and 14 bases at J, with 21 bases between. The CDR3 runs 12 residues. The V gene's germline CDR1 is GTSNPN and CDR2 SVGIG (reference sequence). In DNA form, the CDR3 reads TGTGCCTGGGACCCGGTTTTGGTGGGAAGGACCTTC. Its translation: CAWDPVLVGRTF.

CDR3 nucleotide sequence: TGTGCCAGCAGTTTACTGCAGGCCGATGGCTACACCTTC. Encoded protein: CASSLLQADGYTF. The chain joins TRBV12-3 or TRBV12-4 to TRBJ1-2; no reliable D call. The V end was cut by 2 bases, the J end by 6 bases, with 10 bases between. This CDR3 is 13 amino acids long.

The chain has TRBV11-1 and TRBJ1-1, with D possibly TRBD1 on 5 matching bases. This CDR3 is built from 15 residues. The V end was cut by 1 base, the J end by 4 bases, with 13 bases between. CDR1 SGHAT and CDR2 FQDESV come from the germline V gene (reference sequence). CDR3 sequence: CASSLVGDGATEAFF. As DNA, the CDR3 is TGTGCCAGCAGCTTAGTGGGGGACGGGGCCACTGAAGCTTTCTTT.

The chain links TRBV5-4 to TRBJ2-3; TRBD2 matches 10 bases. Unmatched junction bases numbered 6, after V lost 6 bases and J lost 5 bases. This CDR3 comprises 14 residues. Germline lookup yields CDR1 SGHNT and CDR2 YYREEE (reference sequence). Here the CDR3 DNA reads TGTGCCAGCACAGCGGGAGGGAGGCAAGATACGCAGTATTTT. As protein: CASTAGGRQDTQYF.

The chain couples TRBV7-2 to TRBJ2-7, with 8 bases identical to TRBD2. Germline lookup yields CDR1 SGHTA and CDR2 FQGNSA. V was clipped by 2 bases and J by 4 bases; unmatched bases: 4. The CDR3 spans 14 residues. CDR3 residues: CASSLLAGPYEQYF. The CDR3 DNA follows: TGTGCCAGCAGCTTACTAGCGGGTCCTTACGAGCAGTACTTC.

The V call is TRBV10-3, the J call TRBJ1-1; the D is unclear. CDR3 length: 14 amino acids. Trimming took 3 bases from V and 2 from J, leaving 10 bases between them. The V gene's germline CDR1 is ENHRY and CDR2 SYGVKD. The CDR3 loop reads CAISDSTGNTEAFF. The CDR3 DNA follows: TGTGCCATCAGTGATTCGACGGGTAACACTGAAGCTTTCTTT.

The rearrangement uses TRBV7-9 and TRBJ2-3, with D perhaps TRBD1 (6 bases). Germline assignment: CDR1 SEHNR and CDR2 FQNEAQ (reference sequence). The CDR3 loop spans 14 amino acids. V lost 4 bases and J 5 bases, leaving 13 bases between the germline ends. The CDR3 DNA reads TGTGCCAGCAGCTCAAACAGGGACGGAGATACGCAGTATTTT. It yields the protein CASSSNRDGDTQYF.

CDR3 DNA: TGTGCCACCAGTGATTTCGCAGGACAGTACAATGAGCAGTTCTTC. This codes for CATSDFAGQYNEQFF. This sequence joins TRBV24-1 and TRBJ2-1, with TRBD1 as a possible D gene (6 bases). Trimming shortened V by 1 base and J by 4 bases, and 10 bases separated the two germline ends. Germline CDR1 reads KGHDR; CDR2 reads SFDVKD. The CDR3 length is 15 residues.

Only one count was recorded for this clone. V gene TRBV5-1 combines with J gene TRBJ2-2, with D perhaps TRBD1 (6 bases). V was clipped by 6 bases and J by 3 bases, with 15 bases between them. This CDR3 has 15 amino acids. Looked up from germline, CDR1 is SGHRS and CDR2 is YFSETQ. CDR3 amino acids: CASTLQGRDTGELFF. CDR3 sequence (DNA): TGCGCCAGCACCTTACAGGGTCGAGACACCGGGGAGCTGTTTTTT.

The chain couples TRBV4-1 to TRBJ2-1, with 8 bases fitting TRBD2. CDR3 size: 16 residues. Germline CDR1 and CDR2: MGHRA and YSYEKL. V dropped 0 bases and J dropped 4; count of bases not matched to a gene: 5. CDR3 coding DNA: TGCGCCAGCAGCCAAGACTCTAGCGGGTATTACAATGAGCAGTTCTTC. This gives the protein CASSQDSSGYYNEQFF.

J is TRBJ2-3 and V is TRBV5-1; D remains unclear. Germline V CDR1 and CDR2: SGHRS, YFSETQ. This CDR3 comprises 16 residues. With 0 bases removed from V and 0 bases from J, the gap between germline ends came to 11 bases. The CDR3 coding sequence is TGCGCCAGCAGCTTGGATTCGCCAGGCAGCACAGATACGCAGTATTTT. As protein: CASSLDSPGSTDTQYF.

This clone has a single count. The genes are TRBV6-5 and TRBJ2-2; D is unresolved. This CDR3 contains 14 residues. V was pared by 1 base and J by 3 bases, with 6 bases between. The germline V gene encodes CDR1 MNHEY and CDR2 SVGAGI. CDR3 loop: CASSYYPDTGELFF. The CDR3 DNA follows: TGTGCCAGCAGTTACTACCCTGACACCGGGGAGCTGTTTTTT.

V and J are TRBV19 and TRBJ1-2; 7 nucleotides agree with TRBD1. The CDR3 totals 14 residues. CDR1 LNHDA and CDR2 SQIVND come from the germline V gene (reference sequence). The V gene end was trimmed by 7 bases and the J gene end by 3 bases; junction bases not matched to a gene: 8. The CDR3: CASKSRDRDYGYTF. In nucleotides, the CDR3 is TGTGCCAGTAAGTCAAGGGACAGAGACTATGGCTACACCTTC. The full variable domain, its missing parts supplied by reference TRBV19 and TRBJ1-2, is DGGITQSPKYLFRKEGQNVTLSCEQNLNHDAMYWYRQDPGQGLRLIYYSQIVNDFQKGDIAEGYSVSREKKESFPLTVTSAQKNPTAFYLCASKSRDRDYGYTFGSGTRLTVV.

This clone was counted a single time. The chain links TRBV6-1 to TRBJ2-7; 9 bases map to TRBD1. Germline trimming cut 0 bases from V and 3 bases from J; bases unmatched to any gene: 9. Germline V gives CDR1 MNHNS, CDR2 SASEGT. This CDR3 is built from 17 residues. The CDR3 protein is CASSEALQGDRVYEQYV. The CDR3 nucleotides are TGTGCCAGCAGTGAAGCGCTTCAGGGGGACAGGGTCTACGAGCAGTACGTC.

The V gene is TRBV29-1, the J gene TRBJ1-4, with 7 bases that match TRBD1. CDR3 length: 14 amino acids. Germline V gene data show CDR1 as SQVTM and CDR2 as ANQGSEA. V shed 7 bases, J shed 4 bases, and the junction held 9 bases outside the gene matches. The DNA of the CDR3 is TGCAGCGCTAGCCGGGACAGCCGTAATGAAAAACTGTTTTTT. Amino acids: CSASRDSRNEKLFF.

This chain connects TRBV5-1 to TRBJ2-3; 14 bases map to TRBD2. Trimming removed 1 base from V and 1 base from J; junction bases left unmatched: 8. Germline loops: CDR1 SGHRS, CDR2 YFSETQ. The CDR3 sequence is 19 residues long. The CDR3 is CASSLWGTSGRGGTDTQYF. The CDR3 region has the DNA TGCGCCAGCAGCTTGTGGGGGACTAGCGGGAGAGGCGGCACAGATACGCAGTATTTT.

The V gene is TRBV19, the J gene TRBJ2-1, with D possibly matching TRBD1 (6 bases). Trimming removed 5 bases from V and 5 bases from J, with 16 bases in between. Per germline, CDR1 LNHDA and CDR2 SQIVND (reference sequence). CDR3 length: 15 residues. DNA of the CDR3: TGTGCCAGTAGTGACGATTACAGGGATAACAATGAGCAGTTCTTC. Translation: CASSDDYRDNNEQFF.

The chain recombines TRBV3-1 (or the pseudogene TRBV3-2) with TRBJ2-3; D not certain. The CDR3 totals 14 residues. CDR1 is LGHDT, CDR2 YNNKEL, per germline (reference sequence). The V end was cut by 6 bases, the J end by 1 base, with 11 bases between. The CDR3 DNA sequence: TGTGCCAGCAGTCCCGGACGGGGCACAGATACGCAGTATTTT. Its translation: CASSPGRGTDTQYF.

Here the CDR3 reads CASSPFWRGGSNYEQFF. In nucleotides, the CDR3 is TGCGCCAGCAGCCCCTTCTGGAGGGGCGGGAGTAACTATGAGCAGTTCTTC. This chain links TRBV4-1 with TRBJ2-1, with TRBD2 matching over 7 bases. The J segment lost 8 bases and the V segment lost 4 bases, leaving 17 bases of the junction unmatched. The CDR3 contains 17 residues. CDR1 is MGHRA, CDR2 YSYEKL, per germline.

The V gene is TRBV7-8, the J gene TRBJ2-1, with D unresolved. Per germline, CDR1 SGHVS and CDR2 FQNEAQ. With 2 bases removed from V and 4 bases from J, the gap between germline ends came to 15 bases. The CDR3 spans 16 residues. CDR3 region: CASSLRELSTYNEQFF. In DNA form, the CDR3 reads TGTGCCAGCAGCTTACGAGAGCTTAGTACTTACAATGAGCAGTTCTTC. Looking up the rest from reference TRBV7-8 and TRBJ2-1 gives the full variable domain: GAGVSQSPRYKVAKRGQDVALRCDPISGHVSLFWYQQALGQGPEFLTYFQNEAQLDKSGLPSDRFFAERPEGSVSTLKIQRTQQEDSAVYLCASSLRELSTYNEQFFGPGTRLTVL.

Only one count was recorded for this clone. V is TRBV15 and J is TRBJ1-6; D not certain. With 1 base removed from V and 9 bases from J, the gap between germline ends came to 7 bases. CDR3 length equals 13 residues. In germline, CDR1 is LNHNV, CDR2 YYDKDF (reference sequence). This chain's CDR3 is CATSRVEGSPLHF. CDR3 DNA: TGTGCCACCAGCAGAGTAGAAGGTTCACCCCTCCACTTT.

V and J are TRBV5-6 and TRBJ2-6; the D gene could be TRBD1 or TRBD2 (5 bases each). Trimming removed 3 bases at V and 4 bases at J, with 11 bases between. Per the germline V gene, CDR1 is SGHDT and CDR2 is YYEEEE. This CDR3 is 15 amino acids long. The CDR3 is CASSWWGIGANVLTF. The CDR3, as DNA: TGTGCCAGCAGCTGGTGGGGGATCGGGGCCAACGTCCTGACTTTC.

This clone was counted a single time. The V and J genes are TRBV24-1 and TRBJ2-1, with TRBD1 matching over 7 bases. The germline V gene has CDR1 KGHDR and CDR2 SFDVKD. V shed 5 bases and J 5 bases; nucleotides not matched to a gene: 5. This CDR3 spans 14 amino acids. The DNA for the CDR3 is TGTGCCACCAGTGGCCACAGGGGCGACAATGAGCAGTTCTTC. It is translated as CATSGHRGDNEQFF.

CDR3 nucleotide sequence: TGCGCCAGCAGCTTGGACGAGGAAAAAGGCGGAAACACCATATATTTT. Its translation is CASSLDEEKGGNTIYF. The chain joins TRBV5-1 to TRBJ1-3; D unresolved. Germline assignment: CDR1 SGHRS and CDR2 YFSETQ. CDR3 length: 16 residues. Trimming pared 0 bases from V and 4 bases from J, leaving 14 bases between.

Concerning this clone: One end of the junction fails to match germline, which may point to a read error. The gene calls are TRBV7-7 and TRBJ2-1, with D possibly being TRBD2 (6 bases). CDR1 is SSHAT, CDR2 FNYEAQ, per germline (reference sequence). The length of the CDR3 is 15 residues. CDR3 nucleotides: TGTGCTAGCAGCCTACACCCGGGAGAGGGTGGGGAGCAGTTCTTC. Translated: CASSLHPGEGGEQFF.

The V gene is TRBV6-5, the J gene TRBJ1-5; 8 nucleotides line up with TRBD1. The CDR3 loop spans 13 amino acids. The ends lost 5 bases at V and 5 bases at J; junction bases unmatched: 2. From germline, CDR1 is MNHEY and CDR2 SVGAGI. CDR3 residues: CASSQGADQPQHF. The DNA of the CDR3 is TGTGCCAGCAGTCAGGGGGCGGATCAGCCCCAGCATTTT.

V gene TRBV4-1 combines with J gene TRBJ2-3; D is possibly TRBD2 (5 bases). Trimming removed 2 bases from V and 8 bases from J, with 23 bases in between. The CDR3 extends over 17 amino acids. From germline, CDR1 is MGHRA and CDR2 YSYEKL. The CDR3 coding sequence is TGCGCCAGCAGCCAACCGGGGTCCCTCAAGCCCACGGGTACGCAGTATTTT. The encoded protein is CASSQPGSLKPTGTQYF.

The chain has TRBV10-3 and TRBJ2-1; D gene unclear. Germline V gene lookup returns CDR1 ENHRY and CDR2 SYGVKD. The CDR3 length is 14 residues. V was trimmed by 1 base and J by 5 bases, leaving 9 bases between them. DNA of the CDR3: TGTGCCATCAGTGAGTGGCTAGAGGACAATGAGCAGTTCTTC. Its protein product is CAISEWLEDNEQFF.

V and J are TRBV2 and TRBJ1-4, with a weak D call TRBD1 (6 bases). CDR3 length equals 14 residues. The V end was cut by 2 bases, the J end by 8 bases, with 12 bases between. Germline loops: CDR1 SNHLY, CDR2 FYNNEI. CDR3 bases: TGTGCCAGCAGTGAAAGGGGGTCGGGCGAAAAACTGTTTTTT. Protein product: CASSERGSGEKLFF. Supplemented by reference TRBV2 and TRBJ1-4, the full variable domain reads EPEVTQTPSHQVTQMGQEVILRCVPISNHLYFYWYRQILGQKVEFLVSFYNNEISEKSEIFDDQFSVERPDGSNFTLKIRSTKLEDSAMYFCASSERGSGEKLFFGSGTQLSVL.